The entry below gives a single TCR beta chain sequence along with its context. This record comes from a study of blood T cell repertoires in COVID-19. Looked up from germline, CDR1 is MDHEN and CDR2 is SYDVKM. Trimming took off 1 base at V and 5 bases at J, with 12 bases between the two ends. The CDR3 sequence is 14 residues long. Method: immunoSEQ multiplex PCR; TCRdb's copy keeps in-frame clones and lacks some. The table has about 260,000 clones, around 84% seen once. Material: peripheral blood. The chain combines TRBV28 with TRBJ2-7, with D perhaps matching TRBD1 (5 bases). The receptor was isolated from a man aged 55 to 69 with acute or convalescent COVID-19. CDR3 protein: CASSLSQGSDEQYF. The CDR3 DNA reads as TGTGCCAGCAGTTTATCCCAGGGCAGCGACGAGCAGTACTTC. The whole variable domain, filled in from reference TRBV28 and TRBJ2-7, reads DVKVTQSSRYLVKRTGEKVFLECVQDMDHENMFWYRQDPGLGLRLIYFSYDVKMKEKGDIPEGYSVSREKKERFSLILESASTNQTSMYLCASSLSQGSDEQYFGPGTRLTVT.